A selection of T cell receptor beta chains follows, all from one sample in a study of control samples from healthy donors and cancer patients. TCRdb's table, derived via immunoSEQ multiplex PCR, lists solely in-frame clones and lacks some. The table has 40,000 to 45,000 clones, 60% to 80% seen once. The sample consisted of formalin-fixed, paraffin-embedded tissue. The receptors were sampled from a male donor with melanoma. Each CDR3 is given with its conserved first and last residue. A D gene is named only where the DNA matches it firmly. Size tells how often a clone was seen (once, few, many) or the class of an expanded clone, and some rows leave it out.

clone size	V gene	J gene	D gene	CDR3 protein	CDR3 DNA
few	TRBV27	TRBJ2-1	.	CASRSGSNEQFF	TGTGCCAGCAGATCCGGGAGTAATGAGCAGTTCTTC
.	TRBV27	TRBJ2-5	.	CASSLSRQFQETQYF	TGTGCCAGCAGTTTATCTAGACAGTTCCAAGAGACCCAGTACTTC
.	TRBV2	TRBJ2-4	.	CASSARAKIDF	TGTGCCAGCAGTGCCAGGGCGAAGATTGACTTC
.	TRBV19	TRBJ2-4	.	CASSLPGLAKNIQYF	TGTGCCAGTAGCCTACCCGGACTAGCCAAAAACATTCAGTACTTC
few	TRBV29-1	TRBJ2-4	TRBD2	CSVDSGENIQYF	TGCAGCGTTGATAGCGGGGAAAACATTCAGTACTTC
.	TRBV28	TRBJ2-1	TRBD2	CATCGTSGRKYEQFF	TGTGCCACATGCGGGACTAGCGGGAGGAAATATGAGCAGTTCTTC
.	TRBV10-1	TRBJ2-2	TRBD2	CAIPSGKWTGELFF	TGCGCCATTCCAAGCGGGAAATGGACCGGGGAGCTGTTTTTT
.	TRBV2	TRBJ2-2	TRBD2	CASGAGLAGAGELFF	TGTGCCAGTGGGGCGGGACTAGCGGGAGCCGGAGAGCTGTTTTTT
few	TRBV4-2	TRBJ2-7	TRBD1	CASSQDRATGVIYEQYF	TGTGCCAGCAGCCAAGATAGGGCGACAGGGGTCATCTACGAGCAGTACTTC
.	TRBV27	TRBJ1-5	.	CASSLGRENNQPQHF	TGTGCCAGCAGTTTGGGCAGGGAAAACAATCAGCCCCAGCATTTT
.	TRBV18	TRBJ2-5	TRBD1	CASSPLRQGSQETQYF	TGTGCCAGCTCACCACTGAGACAGGGTTCCCAAGAGACCCAGTACTTC
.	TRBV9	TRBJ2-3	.	CASSVATDTDTQYF	TGTGCCAGCAGCGTAGCTACGGATACAGATACGCAGTATTTT
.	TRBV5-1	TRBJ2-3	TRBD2	CASSRTSGTDTQYF	TGCGCCAGCAGCCGGACTAGCGGCACAGATACGCAGTATTTT
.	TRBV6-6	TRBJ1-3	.	CASSPGDQVSGNTIYF	TGTGCCAGCTCCCCGGGGGACCAAGTCTCTGGAAACACCATATATTTT
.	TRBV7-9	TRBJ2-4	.	CASTRAPGDKNIQYF	TGTGCCAGCACTCGGGCCCCGGGGGACAAAAACATTCAGTACTTC
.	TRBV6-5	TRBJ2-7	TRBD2	CASRQREGFYEQYF	TGTGCCAGCAGGCAGCGGGAGGGCTTCTACGAGCAGTACTTC
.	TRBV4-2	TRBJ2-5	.	CASSLFVWSGIETQYF	TGTGCCAGCAGCCTGTTTGTCTGGAGTGGGATAGAGACCCAGTACTTC
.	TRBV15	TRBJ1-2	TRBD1	CATTTGGQGAYYGYTF	TGTGCCACCACCACTGGGGGGCAGGGGGCTTACTATGGCTACACCTTC
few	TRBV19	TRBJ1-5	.	CASSILEGQPQHF	TGTGCCAGTAGTATCCTAGAGGGGCAGCCCCAGCATTTT
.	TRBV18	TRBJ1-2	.	CASSPDSVWGYTF	TGTGCCAGCTCTCCGGACAGTGTCTGGGGCTACACCTTC
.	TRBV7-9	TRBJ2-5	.	CASRPPQETQYF	TGTGCCAGCAGACCCCCCCAAGAGACCCAGTACTTC
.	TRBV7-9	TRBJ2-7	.	CASSSGIGFSYEQYF	TGTGCCAGCAGCTCGGGTATCGGGTTCTCCTACGAGCAGTACTTC
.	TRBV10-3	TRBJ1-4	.	CAIKDSGEKLFF	TGTGCCATAAAGGACAGCGGTGAAAAACTGTTTTTT
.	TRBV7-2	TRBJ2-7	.	CASSWTGNYEQYF	TGTGCCAGCAGCTGGACTGGGAACTACGAGCAGTACTTC
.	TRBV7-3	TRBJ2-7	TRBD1	CASSPNGQGAYEQYF	TGTGCCAGCAGCCCGAACGGACAGGGGGCCTACGAGCAGTACTTC
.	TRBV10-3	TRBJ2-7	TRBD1	CAISPLTGTTYEQYF	TGTGCCATCAGCCCCCTGACAGGGACCACCTACGAGCAGTACTTC
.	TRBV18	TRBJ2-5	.	CASSPGGQARGGTQYF	TGTGCCAGCTCACCAGGTGGACAAGCCCGTGGGGGGACCCAGTACTTC
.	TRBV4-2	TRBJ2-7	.	CASSQDLGDNSYEQYF	TGTGCCAGCAGCCAAGATCTTGGGGACAACTCCTACGAGCAGTACTTC
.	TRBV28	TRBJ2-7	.	CASSFDPPGARSYEQYF	TGTGCCAGCAGTTTTGACCCCCCGGGAGCTCGCTCCTACGAGCAGTACTTC
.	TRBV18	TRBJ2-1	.	CASSPPFRQVDEQFF	TGTGCCAGCTCACCCCCCTTCCGTCAGGTGGATGAGCAGTTCTTC
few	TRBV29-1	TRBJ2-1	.	CSVLGVSYNEQFF	TGCAGCGTCCTTGGGGTCTCCTACAATGAGCAGTTCTTC
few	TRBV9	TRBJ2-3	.	CASSVVGDGSDTQYF	TGTGCCAGCAGCGTAGTAGGGGACGGCTCAGATACGCAGTATTTT
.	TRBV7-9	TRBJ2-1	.	CASSPGPLSSYNEQFF	TGTGCCAGCAGCCCGGGACCTCTAAGCTCCTACAATGAGCAGTTCTTC
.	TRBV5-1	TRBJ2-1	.	CASSPGAHEQFF	TGCGCCAGCAGTCCAGGGGCCCATGAGCAGTTCTTC
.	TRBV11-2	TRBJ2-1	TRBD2	CASSSQTSGRVNEQFF	TGTGCCAGCAGCTCCCAGACTAGCGGGAGGGTCAATGAGCAGTTCTTC
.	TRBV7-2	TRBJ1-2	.	CASSEAVNYGYTF	TGTGCCAGCAGCGAAGCGGTGAACTATGGCTACACCTTC
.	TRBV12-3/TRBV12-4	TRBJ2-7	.	CASSQEGGEQYF	TGTGCCAGCAGCCAAGAGGGTGGCGAGCAGTACTTC
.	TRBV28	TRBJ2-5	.	CASSYPRDNQETQYF	TGTGCCAGCAGTTACCCCCGGGACAACCAAGAGACCCAGTACTTC
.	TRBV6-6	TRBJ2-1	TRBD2	CASDPSGSSYNEQFF	TGTGCCAGCGACCCTAGCGGGAGCTCCTACAATGAGCAGTTCTTC
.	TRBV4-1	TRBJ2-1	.	CASSQGPRNEQFF	TGCGCCAGCAGCCAAGGCCCTCGCAATGAGCAGTTCTTC
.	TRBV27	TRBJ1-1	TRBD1	CASTFRQGGNMNTEAFF	TGTGCCAGCACCTTTCGACAGGGAGGCAACATGAACACTGAAGCTTTCTTT
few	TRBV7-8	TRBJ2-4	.	CASSPSRRTLAKNIQYF	TGTGCCAGCAGCCCCTCAAGAAGGACACTAGCCAAAAACATTCAGTACTTC
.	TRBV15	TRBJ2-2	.	CATRQRGLARQNTGELFF	TGTGCCACCAGACAGAGAGGGCTAGCCCGCCAAAACACCGGGGAGCTGTTTTTT
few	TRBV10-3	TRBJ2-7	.	CAISEGHSQYAYEQYF	TGTGCCATCAGTGAGGGGCACTCCCAATACGCGTACGAGCAGTACTTC
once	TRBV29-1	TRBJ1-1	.	CSVCDRNTEAFF	TGCAGCGTTTGCGACAGGAACACTGAAGCTTTCTTT
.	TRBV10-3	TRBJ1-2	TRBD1	CAISDPGQDNYGYTF	TGTGCCATCAGTGATCCGGGACAGGATAACTATGGCTACACCTTC
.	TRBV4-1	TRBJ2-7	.	CASSQDRGSLDSYEQYF	TGCGCCAGCAGCCAAGACCGCGGCAGCTTAGACTCCTACGAGCAGTACTTC
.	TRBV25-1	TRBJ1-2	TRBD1	CASRETGTANYGYTF	TGTGCCAGCAGAGAGACAGGGACCGCTAACTATGGCTACACCTTC
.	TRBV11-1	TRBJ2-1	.	CASSWAGGRSYNEQFF	TGTGCCAGCAGCTGGGCTGGCGGCCGCTCCTACAATGAGCAGTTCTTC
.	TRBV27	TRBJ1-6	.	CASSPGLDSPLHF	TGTGCCAGCTCCCCCGGGCTGGATTCACCCCTCCACTTT
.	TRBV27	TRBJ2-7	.	CASSASQVSLREYF	TGTGCCAGCAGTGCCTCACAGGTTTCCTTACGAGAGTACTTC
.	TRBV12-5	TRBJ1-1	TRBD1	CASARYLSSGQMNTEAFF	TGTGCTAGTGCCCGATATCTTTCTTCGGGACAGATGAACACTGAAGCTTTCTTT
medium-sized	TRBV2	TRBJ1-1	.	CASSVLGGGTEAFF	TGTGCCAGCAGTGTCCTAGGGGGGGGCACTGAAGCTTTCTTT
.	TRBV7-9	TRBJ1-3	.	CASSHNSGNTIYF	TGTGCCAGCAGTCATAACAGCGGAAACACCATATATTTT
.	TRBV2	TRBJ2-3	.	CASRAGLTDTQYF	TGTGCCAGCAGGGCGGGCCTCACAGATACGCAGTATTTT
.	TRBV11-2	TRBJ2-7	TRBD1	CASSLAGQGSYEQYF	TGTGCCAGCAGCTTAGCTGGACAGGGATCCTACGAGCAGTACTTC
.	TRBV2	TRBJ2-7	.	CASSPNGPSGNNEQYF	TGTGCCAGCAGTCCAAACGGACCCTCAGGGAACAACGAGCAGTACTTC